These 27 T cell receptor beta chains came from one sample sequenced in a study of a mutant IDH1 vaccine in newly diagnosed glioma. This table comes from immunoSEQ multiplex PCR, and its TCRdb copy is limited to in-frame clones, with some not included. The sample has around 60,000 clones, 89% seen once; the top ten hold around 1.9%. The sample's time point: week 11, during vaccination. Topical imiquimod accompanied each vaccine dose, which consisted of 300 ug of mutant IDH1 20-mer peptide. For these receptors, no antigen is known. The source material was PBMCs, sampled from a glioma patient whose treatment included an IDH1 peptide vaccine. Receptors were obtained from a man aged 40-49 years with glioma.

This rearrangement joins TRBV9 to TRBJ1-5; TRBD1 matches 8 bases. There are 15 residues in the CDR3. CDR1 SGDLS and CDR2 YYNGEE come from the germline V gene. The J segment lost 5 bases and the V segment lost 4 bases, leaving 8 bases of the junction unmatched. CDR3 amino acids: CASSPRPGGDQPQHF. The DNA of the CDR3 is TGTGCCAGCAGCCCCCGCCCAGGGGGCGATCAGCCCCAGCATTTT.

CDR3: CASSPDYRFGAFF. The CDR3 nucleotides are TGCGCCAGCAGCCCCGATTACAGGTTTGGAGCTTTCTTT. The chain combines TRBV5-1 with TRBJ1-1, with a weak D call TRBD1 (5 bases). This CDR3 has 13 residues. V was clipped by 4 bases and J by 10 bases, with 17 bases between them. Per the germline V gene, CDR1 is SGHRS and CDR2 is YFSETQ.

The chain recombines TRBV7-9 with TRBJ2-2; D uncertain. In germline, CDR1 is SEHNR, CDR2 FQNEAQ (reference sequence). The V end lost 11 bases, the J end lost 1 base, and 11 bases lay between the germline ends. The CDR3 contains 13 residues. DNA of the CDR3: TGTGCCGCGCGGACCGGGAACACCGGGGAGCTGTTTTTT. This gives the protein CAARTGNTGELFF. Drawing the rest from reference TRBV7-9 and TRBJ2-2, the complete variable domain is DTGVSQNPRHKITKRGQNVTFRCDPISEHNRLYWYRQTLGQGPEFLTYFQNEAQLEKSRLLSDRFSAERPKGSFSTLEIQRTEQGDSAMYLCAARTGNTGELFFGEGSRLTVL.

V is TRBV14 and J is TRBJ1-6, with D unresolved. CDR1 and CDR2 (germline): SGHDN, FVKESK. CDR3 size: 16 residues. Between the trimmed V and J ends, which lost 4 bases and 9 bases, there was a span of 19 bases. CDR3 loop: CASSRKTTGYGSPLHF. CDR3 bases: TGTGCCAGCAGCCGGAAGACGACGGGGTACGGTTCACCCCTCCACTTT. Full variable domain (rest looked up from reference TRBV14 and TRBJ1-6): EAGVTQFPSHSVIEKGQTVTLRCDPISGHDNLYWYRRVMGKEIKFLLHFVKESKQDESGMPNNRFLAERTGGTYSTLKVQPAELEDSGVYFCASSRKTTGYGSPLHFGNGTRLTVT.

This clone was seen just once. V and J are TRBV11-2 and TRBJ1-1; no definite D call. This CDR3 has 13 amino acids. Germline-derived CDR1 and CDR2 are SGHAT and FQNNGV. V was trimmed by 5 bases and J by 3 bases, leaving 10 bases between them. The CDR3 region is CASSPIQHTEAFF. The CDR3 bases are TGTGCCAGCAGCCCCATACAGCACACTGAAGCTTTCTTT.

About this clone itself: Other nucleotide sequences from this sample produce the same CDR3. The genes are TRBV4-3 and TRBJ2-2; TRBD2 might be the D (5 bases). Germline V gene data show CDR1 as LGHNA and CDR2 as YSLEER. The V and J ends lost 0 bases and 6 bases respectively, with 11 bases between them. The CDR3 loop spans 15 amino acids. CDR3: CASSQDSRGPGELFF. The DNA for the CDR3 is TGCGCCAGCAGCCAAGATTCCCGGGGTCCCGGGGAGCTGTTTTTT.

The gene calls are TRBV15 and TRBJ1-2, with 7 bases fitting TRBD1. CDR3 length equals 16 residues. Per the germline V gene, CDR1 is LNHNV and CDR2 is YYDKDF (reference sequence). Trimming at V came to 1 base and at J to 4 bases, leaving 9 bases not matched to a gene. The CDR3 loop is CATSRASAQGLYGYTF. The CDR3 DNA reads TGTGCCACCAGCAGAGCTAGCGCACAGGGGCTCTATGGCTACACCTTC.

The chain carries TRBV19 and TRBJ2-2, with 8 bases identical to TRBD2. Germline CDR1 LNHDA, CDR2 SQIVND (reference sequence). The CDR3 is 14 residues long. The trim removed 10 bases at V and 7 bases at J, leaving 11 bases unmatched. The CDR3 nucleotides read TGTGCCATCGGGCGGGGGGCAAGAGGCGGGGAGCTGTTTTTT. Translated, it gives CAIGRGARGGELFF.

V usage is TRBV7-9 and J usage is TRBJ1-1, with 7 bases that match TRBD1. V lost 8 bases and J lost 8; bases outside the gene matches: 2. CDR1 SEHNR and CDR2 FQNEAQ come from the germline V gene (reference sequence). The CDR3 is made up of 10 amino acids. The CDR3 region is CASDREEAFF. The CDR3 DNA reads as TGTGCCAGCGACAGGGAAGAAGCTTTCTTT.

V and J are TRBV6-1 and TRBJ2-1; D is undetermined. Trimming left V 0 bases short and J 3 bases short, with 9 bases between. The germline V gene has CDR1 MNHNS and CDR2 SASEGT. CDR3 size: 15 residues. The CDR3 DNA is TGTGCCAGCAGTGAAGCGTCGGCCAGCTACAATGAGCAGTTCTTC. Amino acids: CASSEASASYNEQFF.

This chain joins TRBV28 and TRBJ1-5, with D unclear. Trimming cost V 11 bases and J 0 bases, with 17 bases left between them. Germline loops: CDR1 MDHEN, CDR2 SYDVKM. The CDR3 spans 15 residues. The CDR3 is CACGERYLSNQPQHF. In DNA, the CDR3 is TGTGCCTGCGGCGAAAGGTACCTTAGCAATCAGCCCCAGCATTTT.

This clone is a singleton in its sample. The rearrangement links TRBV19 to TRBJ2-3; tentative D call: TRBD2 (7 bases). Germline-derived CDR1 and CDR2 are LNHDA and SQIVND (reference sequence). The V and J ends lost 3 bases and 6 bases respectively, with 16 bases between them. This CDR3 contains 15 residues. The CDR3 region has the DNA TGTGCCAGTAGTATGCCACGGGGGGCCCGGGATACGCAGTATTTT. Translated, it gives CASSMPRGARDTQYF.

The chain couples TRBV6-1 to TRBJ1-4; 8 bases match TRBD1. Germline loops: CDR1 MNHNS, CDR2 SASEGT. The J segment lost 7 bases and the V segment lost 2 bases, leaving 9 bases of the junction unmatched. This CDR3 region has 16 residues. The CDR3 nucleotides read TGTGCCAGCAGTGAAAATGTAGGACAGGGTGGTGAAAAACTGTTTTTT. Amino acids: CASSENVGQGGEKLFF.

Only one count was recorded for this clone. The chain employs TRBV21-1 and TRBJ2-7; whether TRBD2, the table's D call, matches the DNA was not checked. TRBV21-1 is assigned pseudogene status. The CDR3 is 16 amino acids. CDR3 DNA sequence: TGTGCCAGCAGCAAAGCGGGACTCAAGATAGCCTACGAGCAGTACGTC. It codes for CASSKAGLKIAYEQYV.

V gene TRBV7-8 combines with J gene TRBJ2-4; D could derive from TRBD1 or TRBD2 (5 bases each). V lost 2 bases and J 8 bases, leaving 7 bases between the germline ends. Germline CDR1 SGHVS, CDR2 FQNEAQ. The CDR3 sequence is 12 residues long. The CDR3 DNA is TGTGCCAGCAGCTTATCGGGGCACATTCAGTACTTC. Translation gives CASSLSGHIQYF.

The V gene is TRBV2, the J gene TRBJ1-2; D remains unclear. Germline loops: CDR1 SNHLY, CDR2 FYNNEI. V lost 5 bases and J 4 bases, leaving 17 bases between the germline ends. The CDR3 is 15 amino acids. DNA of the CDR3: TGTGCCAGCAGTCCCCGGGCAGGACCGGGCTATGGCTACACCTTC. It codes for CASSPRAGPGYGYTF. Variable domain in full (rest from reference TRBV2 and TRBJ1-2): EPEVTQTPSHQVTQMGQEVILRCVPISNHLYFYWYRQILGQKVEFLVSFYNNEISEKSEIFDDQFSVERPDGSNFTLKIRSTKLEDSAMYFCASSPRAGPGYGYTFGSGTRLTVV.

In DNA, the CDR3 is TGTGCCAGCAGCTTAGGCGGAACGGACAGGCATAATGAAAAACTGTTTTTT. This codes for CASSLGGTDRHNEKLFF. V gene TRBV7-6 combines with J gene TRBJ1-4; TRBD1 matches 7 bases. With V trimmed by 1 base and J by 4 bases, 9 bases remained unmatched. Germline V gene lookup returns CDR1 SGHVS and CDR2 FNYEAQ. The CDR3 length is 17 residues.

The chain uses TRBV6-5 and TRBJ1-2; possible D gene TRBD1, 6 bases. Trimming removed 0 bases from V and 8 bases from J, with 16 bases in between. The CDR3 runs 15 residues. From germline, CDR1 is MNHEY and CDR2 SVGAGI. The CDR3 loop reads CASSYSRSGALGYTF. CDR3 in DNA: TGTGCCAGCAGTTACTCGAGATCAGGGGCCCTCGGCTACACCTTC.

This clone has just one count. The chain employs TRBV27 and TRBJ2-7; TRBD1 matches at 7 bases. J lost 3 bases, V lost 2 bases, and 4 bases had no gene match. Per the germline V gene, CDR1 is MNHEY and CDR2 is SMNVEV (reference sequence). The CDR3 contains 14 residues. The CDR3 is CASSLSPGGYEQYF. The CDR3 DNA sequence: TGTGCCAGCAGTTTAAGCCCAGGGGGCTACGAGCAGTACTTC.

The chain couples TRBV7-3 to TRBJ2-7, with D possibly TRBD2 on 6 matching bases. This CDR3 comprises 15 residues. Trimming removed 4 bases from V and 7 bases from J, with 20 bases in between. Looked up from germline, CDR1 is SGHTA and CDR2 is FQGTGA. The CDR3 DNA follows: TGTGCCAGCAGCTCCAGAGGGACTCGCTCCGGGGAGCAGTACTTC. Residues: CASSSRGTRSGEQYF.

The chain employs TRBV11-2 and TRBJ2-3; D unclear. Trimming removed 1 base at V and 3 bases at J, with 8 bases between. Germline V gene lookup returns CDR1 SGHAT and CDR2 FQNNGV. The CDR3 contains 14 residues. The chain's CDR3 is CASSLVSDTDTQYF. CDR3 in DNA: TGTGCCAGCAGCTTAGTATCGGATACAGATACGCAGTATTTT. The entire variable domain, with the rest obtained from reference TRBV11-2 and TRBJ2-3, is as follows: EAGVAQSPRYKIIEKRQSVAFWCNPISGHATLYWYQQILGQGPKLLIQFQNNGVVDDSQLPKDRFSAERLKGVDSTLKIQPAKLEDSAVYLCASSLVSDTDTQYFGPGTRLTVL.

The rearrangement joins TRBV18 to TRBJ2-7; the match to TRBD1 covers 7 bases. V shed 1 base, J shed 5 bases, and the junction held 23 bases outside the gene matches. Germline V CDR1 and CDR2: KGHSH, LQKENI. The CDR3 runs 20 residues. In DNA, the CDR3 is TGTGCCAGCTCACCACGGGGGCAGTGGACAGGTAATAAACTTTTGGACGAGCAGTACTTC. Its protein product is CASSPRGQWTGNKLLDEQYF.

CDR3 in DNA: TGTGCCAGCAGCATCCTAATGGGGAAAGAAAACACCATATATTTT. Protein product: CASSILMGKENTIYF. The genes are TRBV7-2 and TRBJ1-3; D is unclear. V lost 5 bases, J lost 6 bases, and 17 bases lay in between. Germline V CDR1 and CDR2: SGHTA, FQGNSA. The CDR3 loop spans 15 amino acids.

The chain joins TRBV7-2 to TRBJ1-2; D possibly corresponds to TRBD1 (5 bases). The length of the CDR3 is 15 residues. Germline CDR1 reads SGHTA; CDR2 reads FQGNSA. Trimming took 2 bases from V and 0 from J, leaving 10 bases between them. The CDR3 DNA follows: TGTGCCAGCAGCTTAAGTTCAGGGACTAACTATGGCTACACCTTC. Amino acids: CASSLSSGTNYGYTF.

The chain uses TRBV6-4 and TRBJ2-5; 10 positions match TRBD1. The CDR3 runs 16 residues. The J segment lost 5 bases and the V segment lost 8 bases, leaving 14 bases of the junction unmatched. The V gene's germline CDR1 is MRHNA and CDR2 SNTAGT. The DNA for the CDR3 is TGTGCCAGCGGGATCCGGGACAGGGGCTGGGTGGAGACCCAGTACTTC. Translation: CASGIRDRGWVETQYF.

The chain has TRBV7-2 and TRBJ2-3, with TRBD1 matching over 7 bases. V shed 5 bases, J shed 0 bases, and the junction held 8 bases outside the gene matches. Germline-derived CDR1 and CDR2 are SGHTA and FQGNSA. CDR3 size: 16 residues. The CDR3 protein is CASSARDRASTDTQYF. For the CDR3, the DNA is TGTGCCAGCAGCGCCCGCGACAGGGCTAGCACAGATACGCAGTATTTT.

This clone came up once. CDR3 in DNA: TGCGCCAGCAGCCGAAGCGACGGATCCAACACTGAAGCTTTCTTT. Its protein product is CASSRSDGSNTEAFF. The chain links TRBV4-1 to TRBJ1-1; the D is unclear. The CDR3 is 15 amino acids. Germline CDR1 reads MGHRA; CDR2 reads YSYEKL. Trimming left V 4 bases short and J 2 bases short, with 14 bases between.